The 24 T cell receptor beta chains in this list originate from one sample, sequenced in a study of T cell repertoires in cytomegalovirus infection. Each CDR3 protein gets one entry after TCRdb re-called the reads with MiXCR. The sample records just under 550,000 distinct CDR3 sequences, less than 30% being singletons. Sequencing was carried out using PBMCs. The source is a human donor in good health (CMV status not recorded). Some clones in this sample may be carry-over from other donors' samples.

The rearrangement links TRBV28 to TRBJ1-1; D gene uncertain. V gave up 8 bases and J gave up 0 bases, with 16 bases separating them. Germline V gene sequence: CDR1 MDHEN, CDR2 SYDVKM. The length of the CDR3 is 15 residues. CDR3 DNA: TGTGCCAGCTCAAAGGGAGGGCGGATGAACACTGAAGCTTTCTTT. It codes for CASSKGGRMNTEAFF. The entire variable domain, with the rest obtained from reference TRBV28 and TRBJ1-1, is as follows: DVKVTQSSRYLVKRTGEKVFLECVQDMDHENMFWYRQDPGLGLRLIYFSYDVKMKEKGDIPEGYSVSREKKERFSLILESASTNQTSMYLCASSKGGRMNTEAFFGQGTRLTVV.

The V gene is TRBV6-2 or TRBV6-3, the J gene TRBJ2-1, with D perhaps TRBD2 (6 bases). V was clipped by 0 bases and J by 12 bases, with 12 bases between them. Germline CDR1 MNHEY, CDR2 SVGEGT. The CDR3 has 13 amino acids. CDR3 bases: TGTGCCAGCAGTTACTCGTTAGCGGAGGGGCAGTTCTTC. Its translation: CASSYSLAEGQFF.

This sequence joins TRBV19 and TRBJ1-5, with D possibly matching TRBD1 (6 bases). From germline, CDR1 is LNHDA and CDR2 SQIVND (reference sequence). This CDR3 is 18 amino acids long. Trimming pared 2 bases from V and 3 bases from J, leaving 20 bases between. The CDR3 protein is CASSIWTGQGLINQPQHF. CDR3 DNA sequence: TGTGCCAGTAGTATATGGACGGGACAAGGACTCATCAATCAGCCCCAGCATTTT.

Many counts were recorded for this clonotype. V and J are TRBV7-3 and TRBJ2-7; D might be TRBD2 (7 bases). CDR3 length: 14 amino acids. From germline, CDR1 is SGHTA and CDR2 FQGTGA. The germline V and J ends were trimmed by 6 bases and 1 base, with 13 bases remaining between them. The CDR3 here is CASSSGGRSYEQYF. CDR3 in DNA: TGTGCCAGCAGTTCGGGGGGCAGATCCTACGAGCAGTACTTC.

The table lists this clonotype with many counts. The chain is built from TRBV11-2 and TRBJ2-2; 10 positions match TRBD2. The CDR3 totals 15 residues. The junction had 4 bases not matched to a gene; V was cut back by 4 bases and J by 5 bases. The germline CDR1 and CDR2 sequences are SGHAT and FQNNGV. CDR3 region: CASSWSGRVTGELFF. CDR3 bases: TGTGCCAGCAGCTGGAGCGGGAGGGTAACCGGGGAGCTGTTTTTT.

The chain combines TRBV6-1 with TRBJ1-6; D is ambiguous. The CDR3 runs 12 residues. The ends were cut back, 5 bases at V and 10 bases at J, with 9 bases in the middle. Germline V gene lookup returns CDR1 MNHNS and CDR2 SASEGT. The CDR3, as DNA: TGTGCCAGCAGTTACGGGCGGTCACCCCTCCACTTT. This translates into CASSYGRSPLHF.

The V call is TRBV25-1, the J call TRBJ1-2; D possibly corresponds to TRBD1 (6 bases). The germline gives CDR1 MGHDK, CDR2 SYGVNS. Deletions cut 7 bases from V and 7 bases from J, with 22 bases between. CDR3 length: 15 residues. CDR3 residues: CASIGPQGLRAGYTF. In DNA form, the CDR3 reads TGTGCCAGCATCGGGCCCCAGGGGCTTCGAGCTGGCTACACCTTC.

This clonotype was counted a few times. This chain uses TRBV5-1 with TRBJ2-7; 8 bases are shared with TRBD2. Germline-derived CDR1 and CDR2 are SGHRS and YFSETQ. The V segment lost 2 bases and the J segment 4 bases; nucleotides outside the gene matches: 11. This CDR3 has 16 amino acids. CDR3 sequence (DNA): TGCGCCAGCAGCTTTGATCCCGGGAGGGCCGGTTACGAGCAGTACGTC. Its protein product is CASSFDPGRAGYEQYV.

The chain recombines TRBV7-2 with TRBJ2-5; the match to TRBD1 covers 7 bases. Germline V gene lookup returns CDR1 SGHTA and CDR2 FQGNSA. The CDR3 is made up of 14 amino acids. With V trimmed by 1 base and J by 5 bases, 4 bases remained unmatched. The CDR3 DNA is TGTGCCAGCAGCTTAGACAGGGGTATGGAGACCCAGTACTTC. Protein: CASSLDRGMETQYF.

This clonotype has ten or more counts. This chain joins TRBV19 and TRBJ1-5; no definite D call. V lost 7 bases to trimming and J lost 1 base, with 14 bases between them. Germline assignment: CDR1 LNHDA and CDR2 SQIVND (reference sequence). CDR3 size: 15 residues. For the CDR3, the DNA is TGTGCCAGTAACTGGGGAGGGATCAGCAATCAGCCCCAGCATTTT. Translation gives CASNWGGISNQPQHF.

The J gene is TRBJ1-1, the V gene TRBV29-1; D possibly corresponds to TRBD1 (6 bases). This CDR3 has 16 residues. Trimming took 3 bases from V and 3 from J, leaving 20 bases between them. From germline, CDR1 is SQVTM and CDR2 ANQGSEA. This CDR3 reads CSVDGRSGGWDTEAFF. CDR3 in DNA: TGCAGCGTTGATGGGCGCTCGGGGGGCTGGGACACTGAAGCTTTCTTT.

The chain uses TRBV20-1 and TRBJ2-4; D is possibly TRBD1 (5 bases). The V gene lost 3 bases and the J gene lost 7 bases, with 25 bases spanning the gap. The CDR3 length is 17 residues. Germline CDR1 reads DFQATT; CDR2 reads SNEGSKA (reference sequence). The CDR3 region is CSARRPANPGSGNIQYF. CDR3 nucleotide sequence: TGCAGTGCTAGGAGGCCAGCGAACCCCGGGTCAGGGAACATTCAGTACTTC.

The rearrangement joins TRBV3-1 to TRBJ1-1, with D unclear. CDR3 size: 15 residues. Trimming removed 3 bases from V and 5 bases from J, with 16 bases in between. Germline CDR1 and CDR2: LGHDT and YNNKEL (reference sequence). CDR3 coding DNA: TGTGCCAGCAGCCACCGAAGAGTTGGGGAGACTGAAGCTTTCTTT. This translates into CASSHRRVGETEAFF. The full variable domain, rest sourced from reference TRBV3-1 and TRBJ1-1, is DTAVSQTPKYLVTQMGNDKSIKCEQNLGHDTMYWYKQDSKKFLKIMFSYNNKELIINETVPNRFSPKSPDKAHLNLHINSLELGDSAVYFCASSHRRVGETEAFFGQGTRLTVV.

This clonotype has a count of ten or more. The rearrangement joins TRBV4-1 to TRBJ2-1; 10 nucleotides align to TRBD2. With 0 bases clipped from V and 1 base from J, the junction kept 3 bases outside the gene matches. The CDR3 spans 17 residues. The germline gives CDR1 MGHRA, CDR2 YSYEKL. DNA for the CDR3: TGCGCCAGCAGCCAAGATAAAGCGGGGGGGTCCTACAATGAGCAGTTCTTC. This translates into CASSQDKAGGSYNEQFF.

This chain connects TRBV27 to TRBJ2-3, with no clear D. CDR1 and CDR2 (germline): MNHEY, SMNVEV (reference sequence). This CDR3 has 15 residues. Trimming took off 2 bases at V and 5 bases at J, with 14 bases between the two ends. CDR3 in DNA: TGTGCCAGCAGTTTACTACCCTCCGTTCAAGATACGCAGTATTTT. Its translation is CASSLLPSVQDTQYF.

The chain joins TRBV7-8 to TRBJ1-4, with TRBD1 matching 7 bases. The CDR3 extends over 15 amino acids. The trim removed 5 bases at V and 8 bases at J, leaving 11 bases unmatched. Per the germline V gene, CDR1 is SGHVS and CDR2 is FQNEAQ. The CDR3, as DNA: TGTGCCAGCAGCGTGCGGGACAGACGCCCGGAAAAACTGTTTTTT. As protein: CASSVRDRRPEKLFF.

J is TRBJ2-3 and V is TRBV6-2 or TRBV6-3, with 9 bases aligning to TRBD2. Germline V gene data show CDR1 as MNHEY and CDR2 as SVGEGT. The CDR3 loop spans 14 amino acids. With 5 bases clipped from V and 10 bases from J, the junction kept 10 bases outside the gene matches. The CDR3 nucleotides read TGTGCCAGCAGTCTCCTCTTAGCGGGAGAACCGCAGTATTTT. Translating it yields CASSLLLAGEPQYF.

The V gene is TRBV24-1, the J gene TRBJ2-3; D is unclear. The CDR3 contains 13 residues. Trimming pared 9 bases from V and 0 bases from J, leaving 9 bases between. Germline V gene lookup returns CDR1 KGHDR and CDR2 SFDVKD. The CDR3 nucleotides read TGTGCCACCGGGCGCGCTAGCACAGATACGCAGTATTTT. The encoded protein is CATGRASTDTQYF.

This chain connects TRBV18 to TRBJ2-5, with TRBD2 as a possible D gene (6 bases). The CDR3 is made up of 15 amino acids. Germline V lookup: CDR1 KGHSH, CDR2 LQKENI. V gave up 0 bases and J gave up 4 bases, with 12 bases separating them. CDR3 sequence: CASSPPSGEGETQYF. The CDR3 DNA reads TGTGCCAGCTCACCACCGTCGGGAGAAGGAGAGACCCAGTACTTC. The variable domain in full, completed from reference TRBV18 and TRBJ2-5, reads NAGVMQNPRHLVRRRGQEARLRCSPMKGHSHVYWYRQLPEEGLKFMVYLQKENIIDESGMPKERFSAEFPKEGPSILRIQQVVRGDSAAYFCASSPPSGEGETQYFGPGTRLLVL.

The sample holds a few counts of this clonotype. The genes are TRBV6-2 or TRBV6-3 and TRBJ1-6, with 9 nucleotides matching TRBD1. J was trimmed by 10 bases and V by 6 bases; bases with no gene match: 4. The CDR3 length is 13 residues. CDR1 is MNHEY, CDR2 SVGEGT, per germline. The CDR3 DNA sequence: TGTGCCAGCAGCGGACAGGGGCTCTCACCCCTCCACTTT. Translation gives CASSGQGLSPLHF.

This clonotype has a count of ten or more. The rearrangement links TRBV7-2 to TRBJ2-2, with a possible D match to TRBD1 (6 bases). V lost 1 base and J 3 bases, leaving 18 bases between the germline ends. This CDR3 is 18 amino acids long. CDR1 and CDR2 (germline): SGHTA, FQGNSA. The CDR3 nucleotides read TGTGCCAGCAGCTTAGGAGTTGTATGGGGGCCGGACACCGGGGAGCTGTTTTTT. Protein sequence: CASSLGVVWGPDTGELFF.

This clonotype appeared many times. The gene calls are TRBV7-6 and TRBJ1-1, with 9 positions matching TRBD1. Losses at the gene ends were 4 bases for V and 3 bases for J; bases not matched to a gene: 15. The V gene's germline CDR1 is SGHVS and CDR2 FNYEAQ. The CDR3 loop spans 18 amino acids. The CDR3 sequence is CASSYNAYTQGADTEAFF. The CDR3 DNA reads TGTGCCAGCAGCTATAATGCCTACACACAGGGGGCGGACACTGAAGCTTTCTTT. The full variable domain, its missing parts supplied by reference TRBV7-6 and TRBJ1-1, is GAGVSQSPRYKVTKRGQDVALRCDPISGHVSLYWYRQALGQGPEFLTYFNYEAQQDKSGLPNDRFSAERPEGSISTLTIQRTEQRDSAMYRCASSYNAYTQGADTEAFFGQGTRLTVV.

This clonotype was counted between two and nine times. The rearrangement uses TRBV12-3 or TRBV12-4 and TRBJ2-1; 8 positions match TRBD2. J was trimmed by 0 bases and V by 5 bases; bases with no gene match: 6. The CDR3 runs 16 residues. This CDR3 reads CASSPWSGSSYNEQFF. The CDR3, as DNA: TGTGCCAGCAGTCCCTGGAGCGGGAGCTCCTACAATGAGCAGTTCTTC.

This clonotype came up many times. V is TRBV7-2 and J is TRBJ1-6, with D possibly matching TRBD1 (6 bases). The germline V and J ends were trimmed by 4 bases and 3 bases, with 10 bases remaining between them. Per germline, CDR1 SGHTA and CDR2 FQGNSA. The CDR3 totals 15 residues. This CDR3 reads CASSSGQFYNSPLHF. The CDR3 nucleotides are TGTGCCAGCAGCTCCGGACAGTTCTATAATTCACCCCTCCACTTT.